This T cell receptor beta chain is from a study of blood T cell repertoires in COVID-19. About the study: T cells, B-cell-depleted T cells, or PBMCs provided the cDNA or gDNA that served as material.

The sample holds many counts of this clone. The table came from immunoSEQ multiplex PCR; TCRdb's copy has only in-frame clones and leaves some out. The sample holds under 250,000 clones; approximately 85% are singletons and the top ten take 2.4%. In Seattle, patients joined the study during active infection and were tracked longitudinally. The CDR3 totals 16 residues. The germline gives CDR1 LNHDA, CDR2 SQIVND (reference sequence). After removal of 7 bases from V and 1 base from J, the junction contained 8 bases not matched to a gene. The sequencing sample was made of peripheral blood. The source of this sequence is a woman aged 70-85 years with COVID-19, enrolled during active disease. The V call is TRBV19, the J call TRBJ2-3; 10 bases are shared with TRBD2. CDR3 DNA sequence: TGTGCCAGTACCTTGAGGGGGACTAGCGGCACAGATACGCAGTATTTT. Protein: CASTLRGTSGTDTQYF.